This is a list of T cell receptor beta chains from one sample in a study of blood T cell repertoires in COVID-19. Produced via immunoSEQ multiplex PCR; TCRdb's table is partial and in-frame only. The table has about 200,000 clones, approximately 91% seen once. Sequencing was carried out using peripheral blood. Every receptor here comes from a man aged 60 to 75 who had recovered from COVID-19. Both conserved end residues are part of each CDR3. The order of the fields is V gene, D gene, clone size, J gene, CDR3 protein, CDR3 DNA. A D gene is named only where the DNA matches it firmly. The size of a clone is reported for some rows only, either as once, few or many, or as a class for expanded clones.

v_gene: TRBV19
d_gene: -
abundance: -
j_gene: TRBJ2-3
CDR3aa: CASSQITDTQYF
CDR3nt: TGTGCCAGTAGTCAAATCACAGATACGCAGTATTTT

v_gene: TRBV5-1
d_gene: -
abundance: -
j_gene: TRBJ2-2
CDR3aa: CASSFSPGGTGELFF
CDR3nt: TGCGCCAGCAGCTTTTCTCCAGGGGGGACCGGGGAGCTGTTTTTT

v_gene: TRBV18
d_gene: -
abundance: -
j_gene: TRBJ2-3
CDR3aa: CASSPRDTQAADTQYF
CDR3nt: TGTGCCAGCTCACCGAGGGACACCCAGGCGGCAGATACGCAGTATTTT

v_gene: TRBV5-1
d_gene: TRBD2
abundance: -
j_gene: TRBJ2-3
CDR3aa: CASVASGVSTDTQYF
CDR3nt: TGCGCCAGCGTGGCTAGCGGGGTTAGCACAGATACGCAGTATTTT

v_gene: TRBV6-5
d_gene: -
abundance: -
j_gene: TRBJ2-7
CDR3aa: CASSQTAGTYEQYF
CDR3nt: TGTGCCAGCAGTCAAACGGCGGGAACCTACGAGCAGTACTTC

v_gene: TRBV6-5
d_gene: TRBD1
abundance: -
j_gene: TRBJ1-5
CDR3aa: CASRGTVHGGQPQHF
CDR3nt: TGTGCCAGCAGAGGGACAGTGCACGGTGGCCAGCCCCAGCATTTT

v_gene: TRBV4-1
d_gene: -
abundance: few
j_gene: TRBJ2-7
CDR3aa: CASSQDSWRQGVHEQYF
CDR3nt: TGCGCCAGCAGCCAAGATTCTTGGCGGCAGGGTGTCCACGAGCAGTACTTC

v_gene: TRBV5-5
d_gene: -
abundance: once
j_gene: TRBJ1-2
CDR3aa: CASSLVPSLYTF
CDR3nt: TGTGCCAGCAGCCTCGTCCCTTCCCTCTACACCTTC

v_gene: TRBV19
d_gene: TRBD1
abundance: -
j_gene: TRBJ1-5
CDR3aa: CASSERGHKQPQHF
CDR3nt: TGTGCCAGTAGTGAGAGGGGGCATAAACAGCCCCAGCATTTT

v_gene: TRBV14
d_gene: -
abundance: once
j_gene: TRBJ1-2
CDR3aa: CASSLGQSLGGYTF
CDR3nt: TGTGCCAGCAGCCTCGGACAGTCTCTCGGGGGCTACACCTTC

v_gene: TRBV6-6
d_gene: -
abundance: few
j_gene: TRBJ2-3
CDR3aa: CASRWRGEDTQYF
CDR3nt: TGTGCCAGCAGATGGAGGGGAGAGGATACGCAGTATTTT

v_gene: TRBV11-2
d_gene: TRBD2
abundance: -
j_gene: TRBJ2-5
CDR3aa: CASGREGTETQYF
CDR3nt: TGTGCCAGCGGGCGGGAGGGAACAGAGACCCAGTACTTC

v_gene: TRBV9
d_gene: TRBD2
abundance: -
j_gene: TRBJ2-3
CDR3aa: CASSEGTSGAQRDTQYF
CDR3nt: TGTGCCAGCAGCGAGGGGACTAGCGGGGCCCAGAGGGATACGCAGTATTTT

v_gene: TRBV7-7
d_gene: TRBD2
abundance: few
j_gene: TRBJ2-1
CDR3aa: CASSLLLAGGSSANEQFF
CDR3nt: TGTGCCAGCAGCTTATTACTAGCGGGGGGCTCCTCCGCCAATGAGCAGTTCTTC

v_gene: TRBV15
d_gene: -
abundance: few
j_gene: TRBJ1-5
CDR3aa: CATSRGVGQPQHF
CDR3nt: TGTGCCACCAGCAGGGGCGTTGGTCAGCCCCAGCATTTT

v_gene: TRBV7-9
d_gene: -
abundance: -
j_gene: TRBJ2-1
CDR3aa: CASSLFGVRSRNEQFF
CDR3nt: TGTGCCAGCAGCTTATTCGGGGTCCGATCGAGGAATGAGCAGTTCTTC

v_gene: TRBV11-3
d_gene: TRBD1
abundance: -
j_gene: TRBJ2-1
CDR3aa: CASSPKTGRSYNEQFF
CDR3nt: TGTGCCAGCAGCCCCAAGACAGGGCGCTCCTACAATGAGCAGTTCTTC